This TCR beta chain came from a study of T cell repertoires in cytomegalovirus infection. Study overall: It can be stated that public TCR beta signatures indicated CMV infection as well as a matching HLA type.

TCRdb recomputed calls from the reads with MiXCR, one row per CDR3 protein. The sample has around 710,000 distinct CDR3 sequences, 25% to 30% seen once. Worth noting for this clonotype: Antigen unknown.

Trimming took 3 bases from V and 2 from J, leaving 20 bases between them. Germline V gene lookup returns CDR1 ENHRY and CDR2 SYGVKD. This CDR3 contains 17 residues. Broader study findings: The ex vivo response was dominated by HLA-C-restricted CMV-specific TCR beta clonotypes.

The V and J genes are TRBV10-3 and TRBJ2-7, with D possibly matching TRBD2 (6 bases). This specimen consisted of cultured CD8+ T cells from PBMCs, obtained from culture after CMV antigen stimulation. The TCR was taken from a human donor in good health (CMV status not recorded). Some clones in this sample may be carry-over from other donors' samples. The CDR3 DNA reads as TGTGCCATCAGTGATTTCCCCAGCGGGCCAAATCCCTACGAGCAGTACTTC. Translating it yields CAISDFPSGPNPYEQYF.